This entry lists 5 T cell receptor beta chains sequenced from one sample in a study of cytotoxic CD8 clonotypes in ibrutinib-treated CLL (dated by TCRdb to the early 2020s). This specimen's time point label, interpreted: progressive disease on ibrutinib. The receptor library was made with the immunoSEQ multiplex PCR assay. In its TCRdb copy, this immuneACCESS table keeps in-frame sequences only and misses some clones. Where compared with another copy, unresolved V genes explain less than half of these, and the others have no known cause. In this sample the table shows about 35,000 clones, 65% to 75% of which occur a single time. The leading ten clones occupy 16% of the sample. The sequencing here drew on PBMCs, taken at disease progression, from a patient treated with ibrutinib. These receptors came from a human donor with chronic lymphocytic leukemia.

This clone was recorded at least ten times. The chain combines TRBV19 with TRBJ1-2; tentatively, D is TRBD1 (5 bases). The CDR3 loop spans 14 amino acids. V was shortened by 3 bases and J by 0 bases, with 8 bases between the two germline ends. The germline CDR1 and CDR2 sequences are LNHDA and SQIVND (reference sequence). The chain's CDR3 is CASSIGAANYGYTF. DNA for the CDR3: TGTGCCAGTAGTATTGGGGCAGCTAACTATGGCTACACCTTC.

This clone has only a few counts. The chain employs TRBV19 and TRBJ1-2; 7 bases are a match to TRBD1. Germline CDR1 reads LNHDA; CDR2 reads SQIVND (reference sequence). Trimming at V came to 3 bases and at J to 6 bases, leaving 10 bases not matched to a gene. This CDR3 is 15 amino acids long. The CDR3 region is CASSMLTGRTHGYTF. The CDR3, as DNA: TGTGCCAGTAGTATGTTGACAGGGAGGACGCATGGCTACACCTTC.

This sequence joins TRBV2 and TRBJ2-7; D remains ambiguous. The V gene lost 4 bases and the J gene lost 2 bases, with 6 bases spanning the gap. CDR3 length: 12 amino acids. Germline CDR1 SNHLY, CDR2 FYNNEI. The CDR3 protein is CASSAVPYEQYF. CDR3 nucleotides: TGTGCCAGCAGTGCGGTACCCTACGAGCAGTACTTC.

This clone was detected only a few times. The V and J genes are TRBV5-7 and TRBJ1-1; D is uncertain. TRBV5-7 has ORF status, its function being uncertain. V was trimmed by 1 base and J by 7 bases, leaving 17 bases between them. This CDR3 has 15 amino acids. The DNA of the CDR3 is TGTGCCAGCAGCTTGATCACCCCCGAAGACGGTGAAGCTTTCTTT. It translates to CASSLITPEDGEAFF.

This clone was recorded a few times. This chain joins TRBV11-2 and TRBJ2-1, with D perhaps given as TRBD1 or TRBD2 (5 bases each). Germline-derived CDR1 and CDR2 are SGHAT and FQNNGV. Trimming cost V 1 base and J 9 bases, with 22 bases left between them. This CDR3 comprises 17 residues. The CDR3 reads CASSLVGGNLGLGEQFF. In DNA, the CDR3 is TGTGCCAGCAGCTTAGTTGGGGGAAACCTGGGGTTGGGTGAGCAGTTCTTC. Together with reference TRBV11-2 and TRBJ2-1, the CDR3 gives the full variable domain: EAGVAQSPRYKIIEKRQSVAFWCNPISGHATLYWYQQILGQGPKLLIQFQNNGVVDDSQLPKDRFSAERLKGVDSTLKIQPAKLEDSAVYLCASSLVGGNLGLGEQFFGPGTRLTVL.